Presented here are 8 T cell receptor beta chains from one specimen sequenced in a study of human T cells and chemical hapten exposure. Documented time point: patch test 1, 2 weeks after DPC sensitization. The treatment: therapeutic diphenylcyclopropenone sensitization with weekly scalp DPC. TCRdb reanalysed the RACE reads using MiXCR and keeps one entry per CDR3 protein. This sample has around 160,000 distinct CDR3 sequences, with 14% found just once. The source material was whole blood, sampled in connection with sensitization to the hapten diphenylcyclopropenone (DPC). The receptors were gathered from a woman in her twenties or thirties with alopecia areata. Some clones in this sample may be carry-over from other donors' samples.

This clonotype was picked up a small number of times. The rearrangement links TRBV7-6 to TRBJ2-5, with a possible D match to TRBD1 (5 bases). CDR3 length: 14 residues. V was pared by 5 bases and J by 4 bases, with 14 bases between. CDR1 is SGHVS and CDR2 is FNYEAQ in the germline V gene. The CDR3 is CASSPSTVSETQYF. CDR3 bases: TGTGCCAGCAGCCCCTCGACAGTATCAGAGACCCAGTACTTC.

This clonotype was seen only a few times. This chain connects TRBV28 to TRBJ2-5; possible D gene TRBD1, 6 bases. The V and J ends lost 6 bases and 3 bases respectively, with 17 bases between them. Germline-derived CDR1 and CDR2 are MDHEN and SYDVKM. The CDR3 is 15 residues long. CDR3 region: CASSPAGVGKETQYF. Here the CDR3 DNA reads TGTGCCAGCAGCCCCGCAGGGGTGGGCAAAGAGACCCAGTACTTC. The variable domain in full, with the rest retrieved from reference TRBV28 and TRBJ2-5, is DVKVTQSSRYLVKRTGEKVFLECVQDMDHENMFWYRQDPGLGLRLIYFSYDVKMKEKGDIPEGYSVSREKKERFSLILESASTNQTSMYLCASSPAGVGKETQYFGPGTRLLVL.

The sample holds a few counts of this clonotype. The rearrangement uses TRBV3-1 and TRBJ2-3; 11 bases map to TRBD2. Germline V gives CDR1 LGHDT, CDR2 YNNKEL (reference sequence). This CDR3 contains 19 residues. The junction had 10 bases not matched to a gene; V was cut back by 0 bases and J by 2 bases. This chain's CDR3 is CASSQDPLFSGRDTDTQYF. The CDR3 DNA follows: TGTGCCAGCAGCCAAGATCCTTTGTTTAGCGGGAGGGACACAGATACGCAGTATTTT.

The chain carries TRBV3-2 and TRBJ2-5; no DNA check was done on the table's D call, TRBD2. TRBV3-2 is a known pseudogene. This CDR3 region has 17 residues. CDR3: CASSQPPGLGLLSTQYF. DNA of the CDR3: TGTGCCAGCAGCCAACCGCCGGGACTAGGGCTCTTATCGACCCAGTACTTC.

The genes are TRBV10-3 and TRBJ2-2; 12 bases agree with TRBD2. The germline V gene encodes CDR1 ENHRY and CDR2 SYGVKD. The junction had 4 bases not matched to a gene; V was cut back by 2 bases and J by 6 bases. The CDR3 sequence is 16 residues long. The CDR3 loop reads CAISEGTSGSAGELFF. Here the CDR3 DNA reads TGTGCCATCAGTGAGGGGACTAGCGGGTCCGCCGGGGAGCTGTTTTTT.

The rearrangement uses TRBV7-2 and TRBJ1-5; 7 bases are shared with TRBD1. The CDR3 consists of 16 residues. Germline CDR1 SGHTA, CDR2 FQGNSA. V gave up 1 base and J gave up 2 bases; unmatched junction bases: 5. As DNA, the CDR3 is TGTGCCAGCAGCTTAGAGGGGGCATCGGGCAATCAGCCCCAGCATTTT. It specifies CASSLEGASGNQPQHF.

This clonotype was counted at least ten times. The chain employs TRBV28 and TRBJ1-6; no clear D gene. The CDR3 consists of 13 residues. Germline-derived CDR1 and CDR2 are MDHEN and SYDVKM. V was trimmed by 7 bases and J by 10 bases, leaving 14 bases between them. CDR3 sequence reads: CASNTGIRSPLHF. In DNA form, the CDR3 reads TGTGCCAGCAATACGGGGATACGGTCACCCCTCCACTTT. Supplemented by reference TRBV28 and TRBJ1-6, the full variable domain reads DVKVTQSSRYLVKRTGEKVFLECVQDMDHENMFWYRQDPGLGLRLIYFSYDVKMKEKGDIPEGYSVSREKKERFSLILESASTNQTSMYLCASNTGIRSPLHFGNGTRLTVT.

This clonotype was counted a few times. This rearrangement joins TRBV4-2 to TRBJ1-1; possibly TRBD1 for D (5 bases). The CDR3 is 17 amino acids. V lost 2 bases, J lost 2 bases, and 18 bases lay in between. The germline V gene has CDR1 LGHNA and CDR2 YNFKEQ. CDR3: CASSQFRNQGPNTEAFF. CDR3 sequence (DNA): TGTGCCAGCAGCCAATTCAGAAATCAGGGACCCAACACTGAAGCTTTCTTT.